These 14 T cell receptor beta chains were all obtained from the same sample, sequenced in a study of CD8+ T cells in alopecia areata. Extracted RNA was reverse transcribed into cDNA, the sequencing template. Repertoires were generated with immunoSEQ multiplex PCR, while TCRdb's copy carries only in-frame clones and drops some. The sample holds about 160,000 clones, approximately 65% seen once. Indicated treatment: oral pan-JAK inhibitor, 5-10 mg twice daily. The material sequenced was CD4+ T cells sorted from blood, taken at week 4, from a patient treated with tofacitinib. The receptors were sampled from a human donor with alopecia areata.

This clone occurred once. V gene TRBV7-9 combines with J gene TRBJ2-3; tentatively, D is TRBD1 or TRBD2 (6 bases each). The CDR3 spans 16 residues. Trimming removed 5 bases from V and 4 bases from J, with 19 bases in between. CDR1 is SEHNR and CDR2 is FQNEAQ in the germline V gene (reference sequence). CDR3 nucleotide sequence: TGTGCCAGCAGCCCACAGGGAGGACTGGGCGCAGATACGCAGTATTTT. It is translated as CASSPQGGLGADTQYF.

As concerns this clone: Other nucleotide sequences in the sample specify the same CDR3. The chain joins TRBV29-1 to TRBJ2-1; D gene uncertain. Per germline, CDR1 SQVTM and CDR2 ANQGSEA. V was trimmed by 6 bases and J by 4 bases, leaving 7 bases between them. The CDR3 has 11 residues. CDR3 in amino acids: CSVVPYNEQFF. The CDR3 DNA reads as TGCAGCGTCGTCCCTTACAATGAGCAGTTCTTC.

This sequence joins TRBV29-1 and TRBJ2-5; weak D call: TRBD2 (5 bases). CDR1 and CDR2 from the germline V gene are SQVTM and ANQGSEA. V lost 7 bases and J lost 4, with 19 bases in between. CDR3 length: 14 amino acids. Written as DNA, the CDR3 is TGCAGCGGAGAGAGCGGTCTAGGTGGAGAGACCCAGTACTTC. Its protein product is CSGESGLGGETQYF.

The chain joins TRBV23-1 to TRBJ2-4, with D maybe TRBD1 (6 bases). TRBV23-1 is recorded as an ORF, its role being uncertain. The V gene lost 4 bases and the J gene lost 2 bases, with 9 bases spanning the gap. CDR3 length: 14 residues. The CDR3 reads CASSRRGTKNIQYF. CDR3 bases: TGCGCCAGCAGTCGAAGGGGGACCAAAAACATTCAGTACTTC.

The genes are TRBV25-1 and TRBJ2-5, with D unclear. The V end lost 5 bases, the J end lost 0 bases, and 7 bases lay between the germline ends. CDR1 MGHDK and CDR2 SYGVNS come from the germline V gene. The length of the CDR3 is 13 residues. DNA of the CDR3: TGTGCCAGCAGTTTAGTGTACCAAGAGACCCAGTACTTC. Translation gives CASSLVYQETQYF.

The V and J genes are TRBV4-3 and TRBJ2-2; TRBD2 agrees at 7 bases. The V gene's germline CDR1 is LGHNA and CDR2 YSLEER. V was clipped by 0 bases and J by 3 bases; unmatched bases: 7. This CDR3 comprises 17 residues. CDR3 sequence: CASSQDGSGTYTGELFF. Written as DNA, the CDR3 is TGCGCCAGCAGCCAAGATGGCAGCGGGACCTACACCGGGGAGCTGTTTTTT.

This chain connects TRBV5-1 to TRBJ2-3; a weak D match, TRBD1 (5 bases). In germline, CDR1 is SGHRS, CDR2 YFSETQ. V lost 0 bases, J lost 3 bases, and 14 bases lay in between. This CDR3 comprises 16 residues. This chain's CDR3 is CASSLVSGRRTDTQYF. The CDR3 DNA sequence: TGCGCCAGCAGCTTGGTGTCAGGGCGGCGGACAGATACGCAGTATTTT.

In this sample, this clone turned up a few times. This chain joins TRBV6-6 and TRBJ2-3, with 8 bases aligning to TRBD2. Germline V gene lookup returns CDR1 MNHNY and CDR2 SVGAGI (reference sequence). V shed 10 bases, J shed 2 bases, and the junction held 5 bases outside the gene matches. This CDR3 spans 13 amino acids. The CDR3 loop is CATFSGVTDTQYF. Here the CDR3 DNA reads TGTGCCACCTTTAGCGGGGTCACAGATACGCAGTATTTT.

This clone was observed a few times. This chain uses TRBV5-1 with TRBJ1-6; D call uncertain. V lost 0 bases and J lost 5, with 6 bases in between. The CDR3 contains 14 residues. Germline V gene sequence: CDR1 SGHRS, CDR2 YFSETQ. The CDR3 loop is CASSLGTDNSPLHF. The DNA for the CDR3 is TGCGCCAGCAGCTTGGGGACGGATAATTCACCCCTCCACTTT.

The rearrangement joins TRBV30 to TRBJ1-2; the D gene is possibly TRBD1 (5 bases). V was pared by 2 bases and J by 8 bases, with 15 bases between. The germline V gene encodes CDR1 GTSNPN and CDR2 SVGIG (reference sequence). The CDR3 spans 13 residues. The CDR3 nucleotides read TGTGCCTGGAGTTCTACAGGAGTCGGGGGCTACACCTTC. Translating gives CAWSSTGVGGYTF.

The chain employs TRBV7-9 and TRBJ1-6, with D possibly being TRBD1 (6 bases). V lost 5 bases and J lost 10, with 12 bases in between. The CDR3 spans 13 residues. The germline V gene encodes CDR1 SEHNR and CDR2 FQNEAQ (reference sequence). The CDR3 protein is CASSEDGGSPLHF. CDR3 in DNA: TGTGCCAGCAGCGAGGATGGGGGCTCACCCCTCCACTTT.

This sequence joins TRBV4-2 and TRBJ1-2; D is unclear. Germline-derived CDR1 and CDR2 are LGHNA and YNFKEQ. The CDR3 runs to 18 residues. V lost 0 bases and J lost 4, with 21 bases in between. CDR3 in amino acids: CASSQDQPGSGALYGYTF. CDR3 nucleotide sequence: TGTGCCAGCAGCCAAGATCAGCCAGGTAGCGGCGCCCTCTATGGCTACACCTTC.

The rearrangement uses TRBV5-6 and TRBJ2-5; no clear D gene. The CDR3 covers 15 residues. The ends were cut back, 1 base at V and 2 bases at J, with 12 bases in the middle. Per germline, CDR1 SGHDT and CDR2 YYEEEE. The CDR3 spells CASSLIWSDQETQYF. For the CDR3, the DNA is TGTGCCAGCAGCTTGATCTGGTCAGATCAAGAGACCCAGTACTTC. Complete variable domain (other parts from reference TRBV5-6 and TRBJ2-5): DAGVTQSPTHLIKTRGQQVTLRCSPKSGHDTVSWYQQALGQGPQFIFQYYEEEERQRGNFPDRFSGHQFPNYSSELNVNALLLGDSALYLCASSLIWSDQETQYFGPGTRLLVL.

This clone appeared a single time. This chain joins TRBV6-1 and TRBJ2-1; 9 nucleotides agree with TRBD2. Germline V gene lookup returns CDR1 MNHNS and CDR2 SASEGT. After removal of 2 bases from V and 5 bases from J, the junction contained 7 bases not matched to a gene. The length of the CDR3 is 16 residues. CDR3 bases: TGTGCCAGCAGTGAATCGTACGCGGGGGGGGACAATGAGCAGTTCTTC. This codes for CASSESYAGGDNEQFF.